This is a list of T cell receptor beta chains from one sample in a study of cytomegalovirus exposure and HLA in healthy donors. The method was immunoSEQ multiplex PCR; TCRdb's version includes in-frame clones alone and lacks a portion of them. The table includes 90,000 to 120,000 clones, 76% detected once. Sequencing was done on a sample of PBMCs. Source of these receptors: a man aged 18 to 30 in good health and CMV-seronegative. Both conserved end residues are part of each CDR3. Fields, in order: D gene, V gene, clone size, J gene, CDR3 DNA, CDR3 protein. A D gene is named only where the DNA matches it firmly. For some rows the clone size is stated as once, few or many, or as a class when expanded; others skip it.

TRBD1	TRBV7-9	-	TRBJ1-1	TGTGCCAGCAGCTTAGACAGGGGGCGGGCTTTCTTT	CASSLDRGRAFF
-	TRBV5-1	-	TRBJ1-1	TGCGCCAGCAGCTTGACCATGGCGGACACTGAAGCTTTCTTT	CASSLTMADTEAFF
-	TRBV7-9	-	TRBJ1-1	TGTGCCAGCAGCTCACCGCAATCTAGGACCTACAGGGACACTGAAGCTTTCTTT	CASSSPQSRTYRDTEAFF
-	TRBV2	-	TRBJ1-3	TGTGCCAGCTACCTGGACTTGGGGAAAGGGTTCAACACCATATATTTT	CASYLDLGKGFNTIYF
TRBD1	TRBV6-1	-	TRBJ1-6	TGTGCCAGCAGTGACGGACAGGGGCATTCACCCCTCCACTTT	CASSDGQGHSPLHF
TRBD2	TRBV7-3	-	TRBJ2-2	TGTGCCAGCAGCTTAACCCCGGGGGGGCCTAACACCGGGGAGCTGTTTTTT	CASSLTPGGPNTGELFF
-	TRBV29-1	-	TRBJ2-7	TGCAGCGTCCACGAGGGCGTGCACGAGCAGTACTTC	CSVHEGVHEQYF
-	TRBV7-9	-	TRBJ1-1	TGTGCCAGCAGCACAATACCGGGGATGAACACTGAAGCTTTCTTT	CASSTIPGMNTEAFF
-	TRBV4-2	few	TRBJ2-7	TGTGCCAGCAGTCCCGGGGCAGGGGAGAACTACGAGCAGTACTTC	CASSPGAGENYEQYF
-	TRBV5-1	-	TRBJ1-5	TGCGCCAGCAGCCGAACACAGGGCCGGATTTCTAGCAATCAGCCCCAGCATTTT	CASSRTQGRISSNQPQHF
TRBD2	TRBV2	-	TRBJ2-3	TGTGCCAGCAGTGAACTAGCGGGGGGGACTTCTTCAGATACGCAGTATTTT	CASSELAGGTSSDTQYF
-	TRBV29-1	-	TRBJ2-7	TGCAGCGTTGAAGATCGCGGGGGCCACGAGCAGTACTTC	CSVEDRGGHEQYF
TRBD1	TRBV5-6	-	TRBJ1-2	TGTGCCAGCAGCGATACAGGGGGCGTCTATGGCTACCCCTTC	CASSDTGGVYGYPF
TRBD1	TRBV29-1	-	TRBJ1-2	TGCAGCGTCCCCGGAGGGGGCCTGACTAACTATGGCTACACCTTC	CSVPGGGLTNYGYTF
TRBD2	TRBV14	-	TRBJ2-1	TGTGCCAGCGCTCCTACTAGCGGGGGGGGCAATGAGCAGTTCTTC	CASAPTSGGGNEQFF
TRBD2	TRBV5-1	-	TRBJ2-1	TGCGCCAGCAGCTCTCGAGGAGCGGGGGGCGTTGAGCAGTTCTTC	CASSSRGAGGVEQFF
TRBD1	TRBV6-5	-	TRBJ2-2	TGTGCCAGCAGTACGGCAGGGGGTGAGCTGTTTTTT	CASSTAGGELFF
TRBD1	TRBV13	-	TRBJ2-3	TGTGCCAGCAGCTTAGGCAGGGGGTTCGGGGATACGCAGTATTTT	CASSLGRGFGDTQYF
-	TRBV6-1	-	TRBJ2-7	TGTGCCAGCAGTGTCCGGGACACCCCAGCTTACGAGCAGTACTTC	CASSVRDTPAYEQYF
TRBD1	TRBV4-3	few	TRBJ1-4	TGCGCCAGCAGCCAAGCGACAGGGGGCAAACTTGGTAATGAAAAACTGTTTTTT	CASSQATGGKLGNEKLFF
-	TRBV5-5	-	TRBJ1-1	TGTGCCAGCAGCTCGTTGGTCGGGTTTGAGGCTTTCTTT	CASSSLVGFEAFF
-	TRBV19	-	TRBJ2-7	TGTGCCAGTAGTTTACGGGAATTTCCCTACGAGCAGTACTTC	CASSLREFPYEQYF
-	TRBV10-3	-	TRBJ1-1	TGTGCCATCAGTGAGTCGAAGGGGTCGAACACTGAAGCTTTCTTT	CAISESKGSNTEAFF
-	TRBV6-5	once	TRBJ2-7	TGTGCCAGCAGTTACATACGACAGATGCTACGATCAGAGCAGTACTTC	CASSYIRQMLRSEQYF
-	TRBV9	-	TRBJ1-2	TGTGCCAGCAGCGTAGCTGGGAGCGTTAACTATGGCTACACCTTC	CASSVAGSVNYGYTF
-	TRBV18	-	TRBJ1-1	TGTGCCAGCTCTTCGGTTTTAACGCCTGAAGCTTTCTTT	CASSSVLTPEAFF
-	TRBV5-1	-	TRBJ1-2	TGCGCCAGCAGCTTGGAGTGGTCCCACCCGGAGGGCTACACCTTC	CASSLEWSHPEGYTF
TRBD2	TRBV5-6	-	TRBJ2-7	TGTGCCAGCAGCCTCGGGGGGGCGAGTTCCTGGCCCGAGCAGTACTTC	CASSLGGASSWPEQYF
-	TRBV5-6	-	TRBJ2-7	TGTGCCAGCAGCCCCGGGATAACCTACGAGCAGTACTTC	CASSPGITYEQYF
TRBD2	TRBV5-1	-	TRBJ2-5	TGCGCCAGCAGCTTGGGAGCGGGGCTTCAAGAGACCCAGTACTTC	CASSLGAGLQETQYF
TRBD1	TRBV7-2	-	TRBJ2-3	TGTGCCAGCAGAACAGGGGACGCCACAGATACGCAGTATTTT	CASRTGDATDTQYF
TRBD2	TRBV6-1	-	TRBJ2-1	TGTGCCAGCAGTGAAGGACTAGCGGGGGGATTGTCCTACAATGAGCAGTTCTTC	CASSEGLAGGLSYNEQFF
-	TRBV19	-	TRBJ2-7	TGTGCCACGGGGACAACAGTCTACGAGCAGTACTTC	CATGTTVYEQYF
TRBD1	TRBV5-4	-	TRBJ2-1	TGTGCCAGCAGCTCAAGGGACAGGGTTCTCAATGAGCAGTTCTTC	CASSSRDRVLNEQFF
TRBD1	TRBV5-5	-	TRBJ1-1	TGTGCCAGCAGCGTCGTCCCGGGACAGAAGGTTTCTGAAGCTTTCTTT	CASSVVPGQKVSEAFF
-	TRBV27	-	TRBJ1-4	TGTGCCAGCAGTCACCGCGCCCTAGAAAAACTGTTTTTT	CASSHRALEKLFF
TRBD2	TRBV7-9	once	TRBJ2-5	TGTGCCAGCAGCCCCCGGGTGGGACTAGCGGGGGTACAGACCCAGTACTTC	CASSPRVGLAGVQTQYF
-	TRBV6-6	-	TRBJ1-2	TGTGCCAGCAGTTCAAAGGGTTACGAGGGCGGCTACACCTTC	CASSSKGYEGGYTF
TRBD2	TRBV10-1	-	TRBJ2-1	TGCGCCACGGCTAAGGTCCGGGGGGGCGGTGAGCAGTTCTTC	CATAKVRGGGEQFF
TRBD2	TRBV15	-	TRBJ2-5	TGTGCCACCAGCGGCCTAGGCGGGGGGGGTTGGGAGACCCAGTACTTC	CATSGLGGGGWETQYF
-	TRBV7-2	-	TRBJ1-2	TGTGCCAGCAGCGCGACTTCCGGGACACTTTATGGCTACCCCTTC	CASSATSGTLYGYPF
-	TRBV6-4	-	TRBJ1-2	TGTGCCAGTTGGAGTTTCTATGGCTACACCTTC	CASWSFYGYTF
TRBD1	TRBV4-2	-	TRBJ1-3	TGTGCCAGCAGCCAAGTGGACAGGGATGGAAACACCATATATTTT	CASSQVDRDGNTIYF
-	TRBV9	-	TRBJ1-2	TGTGCCAGCAGCGTAGGCAGGAATCTTAACTATGGCTACACCTTC	CASSVGRNLNYGYTF
-	TRBV7-9	-	TRBJ2-7	TGTGCCAGCAGCACCAGACAGGCTTACTACGAGCAGTACTTC	CASSTRQAYYEQYF
TRBD1	TRBV5-4	-	TRBJ1-2	TGTGCCAGCAGCTCATCCCAGGGGACAGGTTTGGAGGGCTACACCTTC	CASSSSQGTGLEGYTF
-	TRBV11-2	few	TRBJ1-4	TGTGCCAGCAGCTTAGGGGTCTACAGAGACATTGGTGAAAAACTGTTTTTT	CASSLGVYRDIGEKLFF
-	TRBV6-1	-	TRBJ2-2	TGTGCCAGCATACGGGGAGGGAACACCGGGGAGCTGTTTTTT	CASIRGGNTGELFF
-	TRBV14	-	TRBJ2-5	TGTGCCAGCAGCCAAGTTAAGAACAGCTTTCACTTC	CASSQVKNSFHF